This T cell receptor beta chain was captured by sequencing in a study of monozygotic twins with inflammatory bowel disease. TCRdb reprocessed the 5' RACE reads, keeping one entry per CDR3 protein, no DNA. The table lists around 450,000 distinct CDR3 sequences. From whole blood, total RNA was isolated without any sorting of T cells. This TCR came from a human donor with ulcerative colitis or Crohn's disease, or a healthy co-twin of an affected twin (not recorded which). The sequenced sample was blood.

The chain's CDR3 is CASSSGSSNQPQHF. V gene TRBV6-6 combines with J gene TRBJ1-5; there is no DNA to check the TCRdb D call of TRBD1. The germline V gene has CDR1 MNHNY and CDR2 SVGAGI (reference sequence). This CDR3 is built from 14 residues.